This entry features one T cell receptor (beta chain) sequence. Its antigen is not identified. Sequenced by immunoSEQ multiplex PCR; TCRdb stores in-frame clones only, minus some. The sample has 150,000 to 200,000 clones, roughly 88% seen once; the top ten hold around 3%. The germline CDR1 and CDR2 sequences are MGHRA and YSYEKL. This CDR3 contains 13 residues. The V segment lost 4 bases and the J segment 6 bases; nucleotides outside the gene matches: 2. This sample stems from a study of cytotoxic CD8 clonotypes in ibrutinib-treated CLL. Findings and caveats of the study: The clonality rise at ibrutinib response reflected private clonotype expansion.

This TCR was recovered from a human donor with chronic lymphocytic leukemia. Sample: PBMCs, taken at disease progression, from a patient treated with ibrutinib. The chain is built from TRBV4-1 and TRBJ1-5; 8 nucleotides line up with TRBD1. Written as DNA, the CDR3 is TGCGCCAGCAGCCTTGACAGGGGTCAGCCCCAGCATTTT. Translation: CASSLDRGQPQHF.